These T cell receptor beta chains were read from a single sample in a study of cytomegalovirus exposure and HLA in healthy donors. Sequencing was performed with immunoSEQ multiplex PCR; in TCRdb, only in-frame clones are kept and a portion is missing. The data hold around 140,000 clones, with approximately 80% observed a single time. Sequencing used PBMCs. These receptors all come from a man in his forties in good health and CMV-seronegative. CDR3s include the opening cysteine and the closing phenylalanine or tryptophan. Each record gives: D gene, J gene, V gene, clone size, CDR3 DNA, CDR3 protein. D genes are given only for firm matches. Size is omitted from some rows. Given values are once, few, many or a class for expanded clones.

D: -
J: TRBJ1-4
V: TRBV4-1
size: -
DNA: TGCGCCAGCAGGACCGGGATGACTAATGAAAAACTGTTTTTT
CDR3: CASRTGMTNEKLFF

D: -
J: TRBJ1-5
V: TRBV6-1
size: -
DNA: TGTGCCAGCAGTGAAAATCCCTCCCAGCATTTT
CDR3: CASSENPSQHF

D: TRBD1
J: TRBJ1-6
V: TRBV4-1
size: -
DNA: TGCGCCAGCAGCCAAGAAGGGGGCCGGGGGCCCCTCCACTTT
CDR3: CASSQEGGRGPLHF

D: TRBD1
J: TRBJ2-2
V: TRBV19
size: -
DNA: TGTGCCAGTACTCCGGGACAGGGGAACACCGGGGAGCTGTTTTTT
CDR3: CASTPGQGNTGELFF

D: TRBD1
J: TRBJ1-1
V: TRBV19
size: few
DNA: TGTGCCAGTAGTACCGCGACAGGGGACACTGAAGCTTTCTTT
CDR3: CASSTATGDTEAFF

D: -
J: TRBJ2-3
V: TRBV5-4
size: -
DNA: TGTGCCAGCAGCTCGGCGGGTATGGCGGATACGCAGTATTTT
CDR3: CASSSAGMADTQYF

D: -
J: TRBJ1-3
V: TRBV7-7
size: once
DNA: TGTGCCAGCAGCCAGGACCTAGGGGGATCGTACACCATATATTTT
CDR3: CASSQDLGGSYTIYF

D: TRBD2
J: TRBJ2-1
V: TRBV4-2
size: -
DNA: TGTGCCAGCAGCCAAGAAGGCGCGGGGGGGCTGTTTCCCTCCTACAATGAGCAGTTCTTC
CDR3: CASSQEGAGGLFPSYNEQFF

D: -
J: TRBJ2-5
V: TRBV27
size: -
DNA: TGTGCCAGCAGTTTGACGACGACAGGAGTGGGAGAGACCCAGTACTTC
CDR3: CASSLTTTGVGETQYF

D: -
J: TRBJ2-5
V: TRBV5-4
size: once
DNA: TGTGCCAGCAGCTTGCGGGCTGGGGGGTATTGGGAGACCCAGTACTTC
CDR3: CASSLRAGGYWETQYF

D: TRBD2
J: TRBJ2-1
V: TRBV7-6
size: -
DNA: TGTGCCAGCAGCTTAGCGTTACGGGAGGGCTCGGATGAGCAGTTCTTC
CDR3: CASSLALREGSDEQFF

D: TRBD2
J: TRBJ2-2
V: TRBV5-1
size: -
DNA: TGCGCCAGCAGCTTGGTGGCTAGCGGGAACACCGGGGAGCTGTTTTTT
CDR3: CASSLVASGNTGELFF

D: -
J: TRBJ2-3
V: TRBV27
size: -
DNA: TGTGCCAGCAGTTGGGACACCACAGATACGCAGTATTTT
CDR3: CASSWDTTDTQYF

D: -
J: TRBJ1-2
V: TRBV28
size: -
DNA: TGTGCCAGCAGTTTATCTGTCCACAACAGCAACTATGGCTACACCTTC
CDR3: CASSLSVHNSNYGYTF

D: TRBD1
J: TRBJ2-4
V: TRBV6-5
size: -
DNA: TGTGCCAGCAGTACCAGACAGGGGGGAAAAAACATTCAGTACTTC
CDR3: CASSTRQGGKNIQYF

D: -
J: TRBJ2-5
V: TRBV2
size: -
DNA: TGTGCCAGCAGGTTATCGGGAGAGACCCAGTACTTC
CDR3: CASRLSGETQYF

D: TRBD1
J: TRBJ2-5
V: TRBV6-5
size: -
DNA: TGTGCCAGCAGTTACCTCGACAGGGGCGAAGAGACCCAGTACTTC
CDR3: CASSYLDRGEETQYF

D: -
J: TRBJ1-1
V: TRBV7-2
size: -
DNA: TGTGCCAGCAGCTTAGATCCAGGGATGAACACTGAAGCTTTCTTT
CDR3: CASSLDPGMNTEAFF

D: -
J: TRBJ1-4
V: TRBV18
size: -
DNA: TGTGCCAGCTCACCACCCAACGAGGAACTGTTTTTT
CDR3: CASSPPNEELFF

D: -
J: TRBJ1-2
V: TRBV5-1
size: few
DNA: TGCGCCAGCAGCCCTTATCTTCAGGATAACTATGGCTACACCTTC
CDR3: CASSPYLQDNYGYTF

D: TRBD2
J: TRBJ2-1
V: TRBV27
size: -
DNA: TGTGCCAGCAGTTTTAGCGGGAGGGCCACTGAGCAGTTCTTC
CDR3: CASSFSGRATEQFF

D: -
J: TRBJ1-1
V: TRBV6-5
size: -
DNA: TGTGCCAGCAGTACCCCAGGGTCAAACACTGAAGCTTTCTTT
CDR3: CASSTPGSNTEAFF

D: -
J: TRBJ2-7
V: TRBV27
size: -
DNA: TGTGCCAGCAGTTTTGCGCGGGACCACTACGAGCAGTACTTC
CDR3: CASSFARDHYEQYF

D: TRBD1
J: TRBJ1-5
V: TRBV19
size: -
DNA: TGTGCCAGTTACGGACAGGGGAGTCAGCCCCAGCATTTT
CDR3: CASYGQGSQPQHF

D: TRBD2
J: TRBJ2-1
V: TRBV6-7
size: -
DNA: TGTGCCAGCAGTCCCTGGACTAGCGGGATGCCACCTCTCAATGAGCAGTTCTTC
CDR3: CASSPWTSGMPPLNEQFF

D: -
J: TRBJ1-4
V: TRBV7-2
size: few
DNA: TGTGCCAGCAGCCTGGACAGAGAGAATGAAAAACTGTTTTTT
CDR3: CASSLDRENEKLFF

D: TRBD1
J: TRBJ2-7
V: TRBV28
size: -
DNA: TGTGCCAGCAGGGGGGGACCGGGACAGGGGGTCTACGAGCAGTACTTC
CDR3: CASRGGPGQGVYEQYF

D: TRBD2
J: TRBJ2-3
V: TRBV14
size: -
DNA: TGTGCCAGCAGCCAAGGTCGCTCTACTTGGGGACTAGAACCAACGAGCACAGATACGCAGTATTTT
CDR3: CASSQGRSTWGLEPTSTDTQYF

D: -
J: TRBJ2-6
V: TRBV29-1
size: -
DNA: TGCAGCGTTGGGGGTTCTGGGGCCAACGGCCTGACTTTC
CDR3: CSVGGSGANGLTF

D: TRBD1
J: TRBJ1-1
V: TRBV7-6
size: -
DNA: TGTGCCAGCAGCTTAGGTACAGGGGGCAACACTGAAGCTTTCTTT
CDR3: CASSLGTGGNTEAFF

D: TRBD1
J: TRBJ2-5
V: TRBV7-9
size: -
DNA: TGTGCCAGCAGCTTATCGGACAGGGGTTACCTCCAAGAGACCCAGTACTTC
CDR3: CASSLSDRGYLQETQYF

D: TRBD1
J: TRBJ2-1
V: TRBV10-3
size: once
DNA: TGTGCCTCGACGGACAGGGGGCTTGGTGAGCAGTTCTTC
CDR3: CASTDRGLGEQFF

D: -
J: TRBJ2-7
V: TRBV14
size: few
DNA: TGTGCCAGCAGCCAGGTCCCCAGGTCCTACGAGCAGTACTTC
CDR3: CASSQVPRSYEQYF

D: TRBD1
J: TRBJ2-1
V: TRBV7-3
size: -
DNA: TGTGCCAGCAGCCTCCGACAGGGGGCCTACAATGAGCAGTTCTTC
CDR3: CASSLRQGAYNEQFF

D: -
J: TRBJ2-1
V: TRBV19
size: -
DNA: TGTGCCAGTAGTATGGGCGGGCCGAGCGGCAATGAGCAGTTCTTC
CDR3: CASSMGGPSGNEQFF

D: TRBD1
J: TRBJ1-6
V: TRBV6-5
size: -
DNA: TGTGCCAGCAGTTTTACAGGGGGGAACAATAATTCACCCCTCCACTTT
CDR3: CASSFTGGNNNSPLHF

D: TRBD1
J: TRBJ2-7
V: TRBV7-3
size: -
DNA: TGTGCCAGCAGCTTAGAACAGGGGGGCCACGAGCAGTACTTC
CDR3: CASSLEQGGHEQYF

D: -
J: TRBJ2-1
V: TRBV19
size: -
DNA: TGTGCCAGTAGCTCCCCGGGCCAAAGGGGCTCCTACAATGAGCAGTTCTTC
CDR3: CASSSPGQRGSYNEQFF

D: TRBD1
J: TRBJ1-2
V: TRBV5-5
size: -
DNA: TGTGCCAGCAGCGAGACCTCACAGGGGGCCTCTAACTATGGCTACACCTTC
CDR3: CASSETSQGASNYGYTF

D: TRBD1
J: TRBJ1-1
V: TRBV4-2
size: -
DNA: TGTGCCAGCAGCCAAAGGGGGCCGAACACTGAAGCTTTCTTT
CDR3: CASSQRGPNTEAFF

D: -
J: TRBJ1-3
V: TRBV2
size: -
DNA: TGTGCCAGCAGAACCCTCGGGGGGGCGAACACCATATATTTT
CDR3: CASRTLGGANTIYF

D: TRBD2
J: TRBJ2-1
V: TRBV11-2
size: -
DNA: TGTGCCAGCAGCCCCCTTGGCACTAGCGTGGCCAATGAGCAGTTCTTC
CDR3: CASSPLGTSVANEQFF

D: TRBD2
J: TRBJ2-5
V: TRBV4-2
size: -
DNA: TGTGCCAGCAGCCACAGTGGTCTAGCGGGAGAAGAGACCCAGTACTTC
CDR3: CASSHSGLAGEETQYF

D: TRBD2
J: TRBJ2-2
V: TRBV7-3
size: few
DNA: TGTGCCAGCAGCGAGCCGGGGGGAGGGATGAACACCGGGGAGCTGTTTTTT
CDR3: CASSEPGGGMNTGELFF